The 15 T cell receptor beta chains listed next were all sequenced from one sample in a study of early T cells in non-severe SARS-CoV-2 infection. TCRdb re-analysed the 5' RACE reads in MiXCR, keeping a single row per CDR3 protein. The table includes about 92,000 distinct CDR3 sequences, roughly 15% detected once. The specimen was whole blood. The receptors come from an adult who was a healthcare worker with PCR-confirmed SARS-CoV-2 infection or an uninfected control (not recorded which).

This clonotype was detected many times. This rearrangement joins TRBV29-1 to TRBJ2-5; D not certain. The length of the CDR3 is 13 residues. Looked up from germline, CDR1 is SQVTM and CDR2 is ANQGSEA. V was pared by 7 bases and J by 0 bases, with 12 bases between. Here the CDR3 reads CSAIYEYQETQYF. The CDR3 nucleotides are TGCAGCGCTATCTATGAGTACCAAGAGACCCAGTACTTC.

The chain has TRBV4-3 and TRBJ2-4; D is perhaps TRBD2 (5 bases). The CDR3 extends over 12 amino acids. The V gene lost 1 base and the J gene lost 7 bases, with 5 bases spanning the gap. Germline V gene data show CDR1 as LGHNA and CDR2 as YSLEER. The CDR3 is CASSQAGNIQYF. The CDR3 DNA reads TGCGCCAGCAGCCAAGCGGGGAACATTCAGTACTTC.

The rearrangement joins TRBV11-2 to TRBJ2-2; 13 positions match TRBD2. This CDR3 contains 17 residues. Germline loops: CDR1 SGHAT, CDR2 FQNNGV. Trimming removed 6 bases from V and 0 bases from J; junction bases left unmatched: 4. The CDR3 sequence: CASRGLAGNANTGELFF. The CDR3 DNA follows: TGTGCCAGCAGGGGACTAGCGGGAAACGCGAACACCGGGGAGCTGTTTTTT.

The table lists this clonotype with a few counts. This chain joins TRBV27 and TRBJ1-1; 10 positions match TRBD1. Germline CDR1 is MNHEY and CDR2 is SMNVEV (reference sequence). The CDR3 is 17 amino acids. Losses at the gene ends were 4 bases for V and 1 base for J; bases not matched to a gene: 9. The chain's CDR3 is CASSYSGTGVPNTEAFF. CDR3 sequence (DNA): TGTGCCAGCAGTTACTCCGGGACAGGGGTCCCGAACACTGAAGCTTTCTTT.

The chain couples TRBV5-1 to TRBJ2-1, with unresolved D. V lost 2 bases, J lost 7 bases, and 13 bases lay in between. There are 14 residues in the CDR3. Germline CDR1 SGHRS, CDR2 YFSETQ. CDR3 residues: CASSFSRALNEQFF. The DNA of the CDR3 is TGCGCCAGCAGCTTTTCCCGGGCCCTTAATGAGCAGTTCTTC.

The sample holds many counts of this clonotype. This chain uses TRBV20-1 with TRBJ2-1; TRBD2 matches 7 bases. Germline values: CDR1 DFQATT, CDR2 SNEGSKA (reference sequence). This CDR3 is built from 12 residues. Unmatched junction bases numbered 3, after V lost 4 bases and J lost 6 bases. The CDR3 bases are TGCAGTGCTAATGGGGAGGGCAATGAGCAGTTCTTC. Translation: CSANGEGNEQFF.

The chain is built from TRBV10-2 and TRBJ1-4; D gene unclear. Per germline, CDR1 WSHSY and CDR2 SAAADI. The V end lost 6 bases, the J end lost 5 bases, and 13 bases lay between the germline ends. The CDR3 is made up of 14 amino acids. CDR3 DNA: TGCGCCAGCAGAGCCGCCAGGTGGAATGAAAAACTGTTTTTT. Translation: CASRAARWNEKLFF.

The CDR3 loop is CSVESAGFTDTQYF. The DNA for the CDR3 is TGCAGCGTTGAATCAGCGGGGTTCACAGATACGCAGTATTTT. V is TRBV29-1 and J is TRBJ2-3; 7 bases map to TRBD2. The ends lost 2 bases at V and 2 bases at J; junction bases unmatched: 4. Germline CDR1 is SQVTM and CDR2 is ANQGSEA. This CDR3 contains 14 residues.

This rearrangement joins TRBV6-2 or TRBV6-3 to TRBJ2-1; unclear D gene. The germline gives CDR1 MNHEY, CDR2 SVGEGT. Trimming removed 6 bases at V and 7 bases at J, with 19 bases between. The CDR3 has 15 residues. The CDR3 loop reads CASRSRIALLNEQFF. CDR3 nucleotides: TGTGCCAGCAGGTCCAGGATAGCCCTACTAAATGAGCAGTTCTTC.

The genes are TRBV15 and TRBJ2-1; 8 nucleotides align to TRBD2. V was clipped by 0 bases and J by 6 bases; unmatched bases: 1. Germline lookup yields CDR1 LNHNV and CDR2 YYDKDF (reference sequence). This CDR3 has 14 amino acids. In nucleotides, the CDR3 is TGTGCCACCAGCAGAGATGCGGGGGGCAATGAGCAGTTCTTC. This sequence encodes CATSRDAGGNEQFF.

The chain is built from TRBV20-1 and TRBJ2-3; 16 bases are a match to TRBD2. The CDR3 is 21 amino acids. V lost 6 bases, J lost 2 bases, and 20 bases stayed unmatched. Germline CDR1 is DFQATT and CDR2 is SNEGSKA (reference sequence). The CDR3 is CSARDTSGTSGGDLFTDTQYF. The CDR3 region has the DNA TGCAGTGCCCGGGACACTTCCGGGACTAGCGGGGGGGATTTATTCACAGATACGCAGTATTTT.

J is TRBJ1-3 and V is TRBV7-9, with D uncertain. Germline V CDR1 and CDR2: SEHNR, FQNEAQ (reference sequence). V lost 5 bases to trimming and J lost 1 base, with 9 bases between them. The CDR3 contains 14 residues. This chain's CDR3 is CASSRVVSGNTIYF. For the CDR3, the DNA is TGTGCCAGCAGCCGGGTGGTTTCTGGAAACACCATATATTTT.

The chain couples TRBV5-1 to TRBJ2-1; 12 bases match TRBD2. The V segment lost 4 bases and the J segment 8 bases; nucleotides outside the gene matches: 13. From germline, CDR1 is SGHRS and CDR2 YFSETQ. The CDR3 runs 17 residues. CDR3 sequence: CASSPTSSGRAFDEQFF. The CDR3 DNA is TGCGCCAGCAGCCCCACCTCTAGCGGGAGGGCCTTTGATGAGCAGTTCTTC.

This clonotype has at least ten counts. The chain combines TRBV7-9 with TRBJ1-1; D gene unclear. The CDR3 covers 16 residues. Trimming took off 3 bases at V and 1 base at J, with 15 bases between the two ends. Looked up from germline, CDR1 is SEHNR and CDR2 is FQNEAQ (reference sequence). CDR3 in DNA: TGTGCCAGCAGCTTTGACGGATGGGGAAAGAACACTGAAGCTTTCTTT. As protein: CASSFDGWGKNTEAFF.

The CDR3 protein is CASSPNRGRPPNTQYF. Here the CDR3 DNA reads TGTGCCAGCAGTCCAAACAGGGGACGGCCGCCGAATACGCAGTATTTT. The chain links TRBV27 to TRBJ2-3; 7 nucleotides agree with TRBD1. CDR1 and CDR2 from the germline V gene are MNHEY and SMNVEV (reference sequence). After removal of 5 bases from V and 7 bases from J, the junction contained 15 bases not matched to a gene. The CDR3 covers 16 residues.